The 29 T cell receptor beta chains presented below share a single source sample, sequenced in a study of cytomegalovirus exposure and HLA in healthy donors. Researchers ran the PCR with 60 Vbeta and 13 Jbeta primers. Method: immunoSEQ multiplex PCR; TCRdb's copy keeps in-frame clones and lacks some. The repertoire holds 100,000 to 150,000 clones, with roughly 77% as singletons. Material for sequencing was PBMCs. The origin of the receptors is a young woman in good health and CMV-seronegative.

This clone appeared once. The chain recombines TRBV5-1 with TRBJ2-7; D might be TRBD1 (7 bases). Germline values: CDR1 SGHRS, CDR2 YFSETQ. The CDR3 contains 14 residues. Deletions cut 4 bases from V and 2 bases from J, with 13 bases between. The CDR3 nucleotides read TGCGCCAGCAGCCAAAGCAGGGGGGCCTACGAGCAGTACTTC. Its protein product is CASSQSRGAYEQYF.

The rearrangement joins TRBV5-1 to TRBJ1-1; the D gene is possibly TRBD1 (6 bases). Germline CDR1 SGHRS, CDR2 YFSETQ. V lost 4 bases and J lost 1, with 14 bases in between. The CDR3 contains 15 residues. The CDR3 loop reads CASSPTRQANTEAFF. The DNA for the CDR3 is TGCGCCAGCAGCCCCACTCGACAGGCGAACACTGAAGCTTTCTTT.

This clone was recorded only once. The CDR3 nucleotides read TGTGCCTGGAGTGTACTCGCGAAAGAGACCCAGTACTTC. Its protein product is CAWSVLAKETQYF. This chain connects TRBV30 to TRBJ2-5; no firm D call. CDR3 length equals 13 residues. From germline, CDR1 is GTSNPN and CDR2 SVGIG (reference sequence). Between the trimmed V and J ends, which lost 0 bases and 3 bases, there was a span of 8 bases.

The chain carries TRBV29-1 and TRBJ1-1, with unresolved D. CDR1 and CDR2 (germline): SQVTM, ANQGSEA. The V and J ends lost 4 bases and 6 bases respectively, with 15 bases between them. The CDR3 has 13 residues. CDR3 DNA sequence: TGCAGCGTTGGAGGCAGTCCCTCCGCTGAAGCTTTCTTT. This translates into CSVGGSPSAEAFF.

This rearrangement joins TRBV9 to TRBJ2-7, with 14 nucleotides matching TRBD2. The CDR3 is made up of 16 amino acids. From germline, CDR1 is SGDLS and CDR2 YYNGEE. Trimming took 4 bases from V and 5 from J; bases not matched to a gene: 8. This CDR3 reads CASSLSGLAGVHEQYF. The DNA for the CDR3 is TGTGCCAGCAGCTTGTCGGGACTAGCGGGAGTCCACGAGCAGTACTTC.

In regard to this clone: The junction differs from germline at one of its ends, possibly a read error. V gene TRBV7-9 combines with J gene TRBJ2-7; D might be TRBD1 (5 bases). Germline CDR1 SEHNR, CDR2 FQNEAQ (reference sequence). The CDR3 is made up of 15 amino acids. CDR3 region: CSSSYSLQATYEQYF. DNA of the CDR3: TGTTCCAGCAGCTACTCACTACAGGCCACCTACGAGCAGTACTTC.

The chain employs TRBV19 and TRBJ1-1, with 9 nucleotides matching TRBD1. V gave up 4 bases and J gave up 5 bases; unmatched junction bases: 5. The CDR3 spans 14 residues. The germline CDR1 and CDR2 sequences are LNHDA and SQIVND (reference sequence). The CDR3 nucleotides are TGTGCCAGTAGTACCGGGACAGGGTGGACTGAAGCTTTCTTT. Residues: CASSTGTGWTEAFF.

The chain joins TRBV5-1 to TRBJ2-2, with 8 bases lining up with TRBD2. The germline V gene encodes CDR1 SGHRS and CDR2 YFSETQ. The V and J ends lost 6 bases and 0 bases, in that order; junction bases with no gene match: 4. The CDR3 has 15 residues. In nucleotides, the CDR3 is TGCGCCAGCAACCCGCGGGGGGCGAACACCGGGGAGCTGTTTTTT. Translated: CASNPRGANTGELFF.

The rearrangement uses TRBV5-6 and TRBJ2-1, with unresolved D. V gave up 1 base and J gave up 0 bases, with 11 bases separating them. CDR1 SGHDT and CDR2 YYEEEE come from the germline V gene. This CDR3 comprises 16 residues. Here the CDR3 reads CASSLLRLNSYNEQFF. The CDR3 nucleotides are TGTGCCAGCAGCTTGTTACGACTGAACTCCTACAATGAGCAGTTCTTC.

The DNA for the CDR3 is TGTGCCAGCAGTGTGACCCGGGTTGGGGAGCAGTACTTC. Amino acids: CASSVTRVGEQYF. This chain links TRBV2 with TRBJ2-7; D not certain. This CDR3 has 13 amino acids. Germline CDR1 and CDR2: SNHLY and FYNNEI. With 4 bases removed from V and 7 bases from J, the gap between germline ends came to 14 bases.

The chain is built from TRBV7-9 and TRBJ2-1, with TRBD2 as a possible D gene (6 bases). Trimming left V 0 bases short and J 3 bases short, with 9 bases between. Germline CDR1 SEHNR, CDR2 FQNEAQ (reference sequence). The CDR3 extends over 15 amino acids. CDR3 in amino acids: CASSLALAVYNEQFF. Here the CDR3 DNA reads TGTGCCAGCAGCTTAGCTTTAGCGGTCTACAATGAGCAGTTCTTC.

The chain carries TRBV2 and TRBJ1-2, with unresolved D. The CDR3 loop spans 13 amino acids. V gave up 4 bases and J gave up 4 bases, with 10 bases separating them. Germline V gene data show CDR1 as SNHLY and CDR2 as FYNNEI. The CDR3 sequence: CASSGDGGYGYTF. CDR3 DNA: TGTGCCAGCAGTGGCGACGGCGGCTATGGCTACACCTTC.

The chain couples TRBV27 to TRBJ2-5; 9 nucleotides match TRBD2. V dropped 5 bases and J dropped 3; count of bases not matched to a gene: 4. The CDR3 sequence is 14 residues long. CDR1 and CDR2 from the germline V gene are MNHEY and SMNVEV (reference sequence). The CDR3 protein is CASSSGLAKETQYF. CDR3 in DNA: TGTGCCAGCAGTAGCGGACTAGCGAAAGAGACCCAGTACTTC.

The rearrangement joins TRBV11-3 to TRBJ2-2; TRBD1 matches at 8 bases. V was clipped by 5 bases and J by 6 bases; unmatched bases: 8. The CDR3 spans 15 residues. Looked up from germline, CDR1 is SGHNT and CDR2 is YENEEA. CDR3 sequence: CASSSLQGASGELFF. CDR3 coding DNA: TGTGCCAGCAGCAGTTTGCAGGGGGCCTCCGGGGAGCTGTTTTTT.

This chain connects TRBV11-2 to TRBJ2-1; no clear D gene. The CDR3 totals 12 residues. Germline V CDR1 and CDR2: SGHAT, FQNNGV. The V and J ends lost 1 base and 5 bases respectively, with 3 bases between them. DNA for the CDR3: TGTGCCAGCAGCTTAGCTGACAATGAGCAGTTCTTC. Amino acids: CASSLADNEQFF.

The chain carries TRBV6-5 and TRBJ1-1, with D perhaps matching TRBD1 (6 bases). CDR1 and CDR2 (germline): MNHEY, SVGAGI. The CDR3 covers 12 residues. The ends were cut back, 5 bases at V and 4 bases at J, with 8 bases in the middle. CDR3 sequence: CASSTGFTEAFF. As DNA, the CDR3 is TGTGCCAGCAGTACAGGGTTCACTGAAGCTTTCTTT.

This clone was seen more than once but under ten times. This chain joins TRBV11-3 and TRBJ1-1; D gene uncertain. This CDR3 contains 13 residues. Germline values: CDR1 SGHNT, CDR2 YENEEA. Trimming shortened V by 0 bases and J by 5 bases, and 7 bases separated the two germline ends. Here the CDR3 reads CASSLDLLTEAFF. CDR3 bases: TGTGCCAGCAGCTTAGATCTATTAACTGAAGCTTTCTTT. Full variable domain (rest looked up from reference TRBV11-3 and TRBJ1-1): EAGVVQSPRYKIIEKKQPVAFWCNPISGHNTLYWYLQNLGQGPELLIRYENEEAVDDSQLPKDRFSAERLKGVDSTLKIQPAELGDSAVYLCASSLDLLTEAFFGQGTRLTVV.

This clone was recorded a few times. The rearrangement joins TRBV4-1 to TRBJ2-1, with a weak D call TRBD1 (5 bases). Deletions cut 2 bases from V and 0 bases from J, with 17 bases between. Germline V lookup: CDR1 MGHRA, CDR2 YSYEKL. This CDR3 has 18 amino acids. Written as DNA, the CDR3 is TGCGCCAGCAGCCAACCCCTTCAAACAGGACGCTCCTACAATGAGCAGTTCTTC. This encodes CASSQPLQTGRSYNEQFF.

The V and J genes are TRBV29-1 and TRBJ2-3; D is perhaps TRBD2 (6 bases). Germline assignment: CDR1 SQVTM and CDR2 ANQGSEA. Trimming removed 3 bases from V and 0 bases from J, with 13 bases in between. This CDR3 comprises 15 residues. CDR3 DNA: TGCAGCGTTGAGGGCGGGGACGAAAGCACAGATACGCAGTATTTT. It codes for CSVEGGDESTDTQYF.

The gene calls are TRBV2 and TRBJ2-1, with 9 bases that match TRBD1. V was clipped by 7 bases and J by 8 bases; unmatched bases: 12. This CDR3 has 15 amino acids. Germline V CDR1 and CDR2: SNHLY, FYNNEI. The CDR3 sequence: CASKRWTGVSDEQFF. As DNA, the CDR3 is TGTGCCAGCAAGAGGTGGACAGGGGTAAGCGATGAGCAGTTCTTC.

This clone has a single count. The V and J genes are TRBV19 and TRBJ1-3, with 7 nucleotides matching TRBD1. Germline CDR1 reads LNHDA; CDR2 reads SQIVND (reference sequence). There are 15 residues in the CDR3. J was trimmed by 0 bases and V by 4 bases; bases with no gene match: 3. CDR3: CASSTDRFSGNTIYF. In nucleotides, the CDR3 is TGTGCCAGTAGTACGGACAGGTTCTCTGGAAACACCATATATTTT.

The chain has TRBV9 and TRBJ2-7; 8 bases are shared with TRBD1. This CDR3 has 13 amino acids. CDR1 is SGDLS and CDR2 is YYNGEE in the germline V gene. J lost 6 bases, V lost 3 bases, and 5 bases had no gene match. For the CDR3, the DNA is TGTGCCAGCAGCGCGGACAGGGCGTCCGAGCAGTACTTC. Encoded protein: CASSADRASEQYF.

The rearrangement joins TRBV11-1 to TRBJ2-6; TRBD1 agrees at 11 bases. Germline V gene data show CDR1 as SGHAT and CDR2 as FQDESV (reference sequence). The CDR3 totals 17 residues. With V trimmed by 6 bases and J by 1 base, 5 bases remained unmatched. CDR3 in amino acids: CASRRDRGRSGANVLTF. CDR3 bases: TGTGCCAGCAGGAGGGACAGGGGGAGGTCTGGGGCCAACGTCCTGACTTTC.

The chain employs TRBV19 and TRBJ1-3, with D possibly TRBD1 on 6 matching bases. CDR1 and CDR2 from the germline V gene are LNHDA and SQIVND (reference sequence). The germline V and J ends were trimmed by 6 bases and 2 bases, with 8 bases remaining between them. The CDR3 is made up of 13 amino acids. The CDR3 nucleotides read TGTGCCAGTAGCCGACAGGCTGGAAACACCATATATTTT. Its translation: CASSRQAGNTIYF.

The chain carries TRBV11-2 and TRBJ1-1; the D gene is possibly TRBD1 (5 bases). V gave up 2 bases and J gave up 5 bases, with 15 bases separating them. In germline, CDR1 is SGHAT, CDR2 FQNNGV. This CDR3 has 15 residues. CDR3 sequence (DNA): TGTGCCAGCAGCTTAACCGACAGTAGGACAACTGAAGCTTTCTTT. Its translation: CASSLTDSRTTEAFF.

V and J are TRBV27 and TRBJ2-4; D is ambiguous. CDR3 size: 14 residues. The V gene's germline CDR1 is MNHEY and CDR2 SMNVEV (reference sequence). V was clipped by 6 bases and J by 1 base, with 10 bases between them. The chain's CDR3 is CASRASPAKNIQYF. The DNA of the CDR3 is TGTGCCAGCAGGGCTAGTCCGGCCAAAAACATTCAGTACTTC.

The V and J genes are TRBV19 and TRBJ1-5; D is ambiguous. V lost 5 bases, J lost 8 bases, and 7 bases lay in between. Germline V lookup: CDR1 LNHDA, CDR2 SQIVND (reference sequence). The CDR3 consists of 11 residues. Here the CDR3 reads CASSGGEPQHF. CDR3 coding DNA: TGTGCCAGTAGTGGTGGAGAGCCCCAGCATTTT. Drawing the rest from reference TRBV19 and TRBJ1-5, the complete variable domain is DGGITQSPKYLFRKEGQNVTLSCEQNLNHDAMYWYRQDPGQGLRLIYYSQIVNDFQKGDIAEGYSVSREKKESFPLTVTSAQKNPTAFYLCASSGGEPQHFGDGTRLSIL.

The chain is built from TRBV4-3 and TRBJ2-3; 8 bases are shared with TRBD1. Germline CDR1 is LGHNA and CDR2 is YSLEER. CDR3 size: 16 residues. V gave up 1 base and J gave up 0 bases; unmatched junction bases: 3. Here the CDR3 DNA reads TGCGCCAGCAGCCAAGGGACAGGGACTAGCACAGATACGCAGTATTTT. Its translation: CASSQGTGTSTDTQYF.

This clone was seen only a few times. The rearrangement links TRBV27 to TRBJ2-1; D may be TRBD2 (6 bases). Germline values: CDR1 MNHEY, CDR2 SMNVEV (reference sequence). The V end was cut by 3 bases, the J end by 4 bases, with 10 bases between. The CDR3 has 14 amino acids. The CDR3 nucleotides read TGTGCCAGCAGTTTTGGGACTGGTTACAATGAGCAGTTCTTC. Translated: CASSFGTGYNEQFF.